What follows is one T cell receptor beta chain and its context. The target of this receptor is not known. Base qualities are not provided; no much larger clone lies one nucleotide away. The treatment or condition label, as the study defines it: some 19 received Ad26.COV2.S at low or high dose, single or two shots; several received placebo; per-sample allocation not given. For vaccine and placebo recipients, the sequenced repertoires came from samples collected on day 63 after the first injection. In Cohort 1b, about 25 adults aged 18-55 years were enrolled at a single site in Boston, USA, between 29 July and 7 August 2020. Ad26.COV2.S consisted of a replication-incompetent adenovirus type 26 vector by which a prefusion-stabilized SARS-CoV-2 spike protein from the original Wuhan strain was expressed. As encoded in the germline V gene, CDR1 is SGHAT while CDR2 is FQNNGV. V is clipped by 1 base and J by 0 bases, and the sequence between their germline boundaries is 15 bases long. From the cysteine through the phenylalanine, the CDR3 covers 18 amino acids. The read is trimmed to its CDR3 DNA, 54 bases read in frame from base 1.

The data derive from a study of Ad26.COV2.S vaccination and SARS-CoV-2 variants (dated by TCRdb to the early 2020s). At the level of the whole study: Donors in the vaccine arm were drawn from COV1001, a multicentre, randomized, double-blind, placebo-controlled phase I-IIa trial testing Ad26.COV2.S in healthy adults. Dosing of Ad26.COV2.S was intramuscular, at either 5x10^10 or 1x10^11 viral particles, delivered as one shot or as two shots spaced 56 days apart. Sequencing of the TCRbeta repertoire served to evaluate the specificity and breadth of SARS-CoV-2-reactive T cell receptors following Ad26.COV2.S vaccination. A total of 32 samples were included in the TCR-sequenced set, comprising 19 Ad26.COV2.S vaccine recipients, 5 placebo recipients and 8 SARS-CoV-2 convalescent individuals. Trial participants were randomized into five groups of five: low-dose or high-dose Ad26.COV2.S given once or twice, or placebo on both occasions. Investigators did not know the trial group allocation while performing experiments and assessing outcomes. Broader findings and caveats from the paper: The study was not powered to compare responses between vaccine doses or regimens. Vaccine and placebo recipients had comparable non-spike TCR breadth, which fits with the vaccine containing only spike. After vaccination, spike-specific CD8+ and CD4+ T cell responses were reported to show substantial breadth. According to the authors, total T cell responses may have been underestimated by the TCR breadth and depth analyses. Spike-specific TCR breadth was higher in Ad26.COV2.S recipients than in placebo recipients (P = 0.0014).

The immunoSEQ Assay was the method used to sequence TCRbeta CDR3 regions. After extraction, genomic DNA underwent amplification by bias-controlled multiplex PCR, followed by high-throughput sequencing. The original pipeline was this. To quantify the absolute abundance of each unique TCRbeta CDR3 region, sequences were collapsed and filtered. Usable DNA was measured by amplifying reference genes present in all nucleated cells, and TCRbeta template counts were normalized to that usable DNA to estimate T cell fraction. Repertoire TCRs were annotated as SARS-CoV-2-specific when V gene, CDR3 amino acid sequence and J gene were exactly matched to a known reactive TCR set. The reference SARS-CoV-2 TCR set was obtained from MIRA and was filtered for enrichment in COVID-19-positive ImmuneCODE repertoires, whereby public or cross-reactive TCRs were removed. Using the MIRA antigens, annotated TCRs were further analysed by specific ORF or by position within an ORF. Breadth was defined as the number of annotated unique rearrangements divided by the total number of unique productive rearrangements, and depth was defined as the summed frequency of the annotated unique rearrangements. Group comparisons of TCR breadth used two-sided Wilcoxon rank-sum tests. TCRdb limited this immuneACCESS table to in-frame rearrangements with V and J called. A share of clones is missing; checked studies link under half to unresolved V genes, and the rest is unexplained. V, J and clone size are taken as reported in that table, and D and trimming were inferred from the DNA itself. Across this sample there are approximately 350,000 clones, with around 82% seen only once. The top ten clones comprise 7.4% of the sample.

The V gene is TRBV11-2 and the J gene is TRBJ1-4; TRBD1 could be the D gene, as 5 bases match. The sequenced sample was peripheral blood, obtained in a trial of Ad26.COV2.S vaccine versus placebo. The TCR sequence derives from a person between 18 and 59 years old who received the Ad26.COV2.S COVID-19 vaccine or a placebo. The sequence in DNA is TGTGCCAGCAGCTTAGGTTATACGACAGAAACAACTAATGAAAAACTGTTTTTT. The translation is CASSLGYTTETTNEKLFF. Joined to the reference TRBV11-2 and TRBJ1-4 proteins, this CDR3 gives the full variable domain: EAGVAQSPRYKIIEKRQSVAFWCNPISGHATLYWYQQILGQGPKLLIQFQNNGVVDDSQLPKDRFSAERLKGVDSTLKIQPAKLEDSAVYLCASSLGYTTETTNEKLFFGSGTQLSVL.